The next 16 T cell receptor beta chains were all read from a single sample in a study of blood T cell repertoires in COVID-19. Here immunoSEQ multiplex PCR was the method, and the copy in TCRdb shows in-frame clones only, minus some. The table shows 120,000 to 150,000 clones, with about 80% occurring only once. The sequencing input was PBMCs or T cells enriched from blood (not recorded which). These receptor sequences come from a woman aged 18-35 years who had been exposed to COVID-19.

The rearrangement joins TRBV19 to TRBJ1-5; 9 nucleotides line up with TRBD1. The CDR3 contains 12 residues. Losses at the gene ends were 5 bases for V and 16 bases for J; bases not matched to a gene: 9. CDR1 is LNHDA, CDR2 SQIVND, per germline (reference sequence). CDR3 residues: CASSPWGTGLHF. The CDR3 nucleotides read TGTGCCAGTAGTCCATGGGGGACAGGGTTACATTTT.

V gene TRBV11-2 combines with J gene TRBJ1-6, with 7 bases identical to TRBD1. This CDR3 spans 14 amino acids. V trimming: 4 bases; J trimming: 10 bases; junction bases outside the gene matches: 7. The germline V gene has CDR1 SGHAT and CDR2 FQNNGV. This CDR3 reads CASSSTGVRSPLHF. The CDR3 bases are TGTGCCAGCAGCTCTACAGGGGTCAGATCACCCCTCCACTTT. Supplemented by reference TRBV11-2 and TRBJ1-6, the full variable domain reads EAGVAQSPRYKIIEKRQSVAFWCNPISGHATLYWYQQILGQGPKLLIQFQNNGVVDDSQLPKDRFSAERLKGVDSTLKIQPAKLEDSAVYLCASSSTGVRSPLHFGNGTRLTVT.

The rearrangement uses TRBV7-8 and TRBJ2-1; a possible D gene is TRBD2 (7 bases). Germline CDR1 and CDR2: SGHVS and FQNEAQ. V lost 5 bases to trimming and J lost 4 bases, with 21 bases between them. CDR3 length: 17 residues. The CDR3 bases are TGTGCCAGCAGCCCGACCCCCTCAGCGGGACAATACAATGAGCAGTTCTTC. Protein product: CASSPTPSAGQYNEQFF.

The V gene is TRBV6-2 or TRBV6-3, the J gene TRBJ2-7; 7 nucleotides agree with TRBD1. J was trimmed by 2 bases and V by 2 bases; bases with no gene match: 12. CDR3 length: 17 amino acids. Germline assignment: CDR1 MNHEY and CDR2 SVGEGT. The CDR3 region has the DNA TGTGCCAGCAGTTACCAACTGGGACAGATTGGAACCTACGAGCAGTACTTC. The encoded protein is CASSYQLGQIGTYEQYF.

The V call is TRBV19, the J call TRBJ1-5; D is possibly TRBD1 (6 bases). Germline V gives CDR1 LNHDA, CDR2 SQIVND (reference sequence). The CDR3 contains 16 residues. Trimming left V 3 bases short and J 1 base short, with 13 bases between. CDR3 nucleotides: TGTGCCAGTAGTATTCAACAGGGTATCAGCAATCAGCCCCAGCATTTT. Translation gives CASSIQQGISNQPQHF.

J is TRBJ1-1 and V is TRBV19, with D unclear. The CDR3 spans 15 residues. Germline CDR1 is LNHDA and CDR2 is SQIVND (reference sequence). The V and J ends lost 3 bases and 7 bases respectively, with 18 bases between them. In DNA, the CDR3 is TGTGCCAGTAGTATGACGGCAGTCGGGGATAGTGAAGCTTTCTTT. The encoded protein is CASSMTAVGDSEAFF.

This sequence joins TRBV27 and TRBJ1-5; D is undetermined. Germline CDR1 MNHEY, CDR2 SMNVEV (reference sequence). Trimming cost V 2 bases and J 3 bases, with 8 bases left between them. The CDR3 is made up of 14 amino acids. The CDR3 bases are TGTGCCAGCAGTTTACGCGGGTACAATCAGCCCCAGCATTTT. Translated, it gives CASSLRGYNQPQHF.

V and J are TRBV14 and TRBJ2-1; 10 positions match TRBD2. Losses at the gene ends were 4 bases for V and 8 bases for J; bases not matched to a gene: 8. The germline V gene encodes CDR1 SGHDN and CDR2 FVKESK. The CDR3 covers 15 residues. Here the CDR3 reads CASSPLAGVRDEQFF. In nucleotides, the CDR3 is TGTGCCAGCAGCCCGCTAGCGGGAGTTCGGGATGAGCAGTTCTTC.

This chain uses TRBV3-1 (or the pseudogene TRBV3-2) with TRBJ2-5, with 9 nucleotides matching TRBD2. The CDR3 has 13 amino acids. In germline, CDR1 is LGHDT, CDR2 YNNKEL (reference sequence). The V gene end was trimmed by 6 bases and the J gene end by 1 base; junction bases not matched to a gene: 0. The CDR3, as DNA: TGTGCCAGCAGACTAGCGGGCCAAGAGACCCAGTACTTC. It codes for CASRLAGQETQYF.

Notes on this clone: This likely reflects a read error, since a far larger clone is one base away. V and J are TRBV24-1 and TRBJ2-3; 11 nucleotides agree with TRBD2. In germline, CDR1 is KGHDR, CDR2 SFDVKD. The CDR3 has 15 amino acids. V shed 7 bases, J shed 0 bases, and the junction held 2 bases outside the gene matches. This CDR3 reads CATSRTSGSTDTQYF. In DNA, the CDR3 is TGTGCCACCAGCCGGACTAGCGGGAGCACAGATACGCAGTATTTT.

This chain joins TRBV5-6 and TRBJ2-1; TRBD2 aligns across 10 bases. Germline CDR1 SGHDT, CDR2 YYEEEE. The V gene end was trimmed by 0 bases and the J gene end by 8 bases; junction bases not matched to a gene: 5. The CDR3 is made up of 15 amino acids. The CDR3 loop reads CASSLALAGAYEQFF. DNA for the CDR3: TGTGCCAGCAGCTTGGCGCTAGCGGGAGCCTATGAGCAGTTCTTC.

The J gene is TRBJ2-1, the V gene TRBV11-3; 8 nucleotides align to TRBD2. CDR1 and CDR2 from the germline V gene are SGHNT and YENEEA. The CDR3 runs to 14 residues. J gave up 7 bases and V 5 bases, and 7 bases lay outside the gene matches. Here the CDR3 reads CASSGPGGQNEQFF. The CDR3 region has the DNA TGTGCCAGCAGCGGACCGGGGGGGCAGAATGAGCAGTTCTTC.

The chain links TRBV12-5 to TRBJ2-5, with a possible D match to TRBD2 (5 bases). There are 16 residues in the CDR3. Germline V gene data show CDR1 as LGHNT and CDR2 as FRNRAP. The V and J ends lost 5 bases and 3 bases respectively, with 19 bases between them. For the CDR3, the DNA is TGTGCTAGTGGTCCCGGGGTACGAAGTTCAGAAGAGACCCAGTACTTC. As protein: CASGPGVRSSEETQYF.

The rearrangement joins TRBV6-1 to TRBJ1-1; D uncertain. The germline CDR1 and CDR2 sequences are MNHNS and SASEGT. V shed 0 bases and J shed 5 bases, with 13 bases lying between them. This CDR3 has 15 residues. CDR3 DNA: TGTGCCAGCAGTGAAGCATTCTGGCAGGCGACTGAAGCTTTCTTT. As protein: CASSEAFWQATEAFF.

The genes are TRBV7-9 and TRBJ1-1, with D possibly matching TRBD1 (5 bases). CDR1 is SEHNR and CDR2 is FQNEAQ in the germline V gene (reference sequence). Trimming cost V 0 bases and J 1 base, with 12 bases left between them. CDR3 length: 16 amino acids. CDR3 DNA sequence: TGTGCCAGCAGCTTAGCTAGGGGAGGAGGGAACACTGAAGCTTTCTTT. Its translation is CASSLARGGGNTEAFF.

The chain employs TRBV7-6 and TRBJ2-3, with TRBD2 matching 11 bases. CDR3 length: 16 amino acids. Germline V CDR1 and CDR2: SGHVS, FNYEAQ. V lost 3 bases and J lost 4; bases outside the gene matches: 6. As DNA, the CDR3 is TGTGCCAGCAGCTTCTCTAGCGGGAGGACTCCAGATACGCAGTATTTT. As protein: CASSFSSGRTPDTQYF.